This TCR beta chain comes out of a study of human T cells and chemical hapten exposure. TCRdb re-derived calls from the RACE reads in MiXCR, one entry per CDR3 protein. The profile shows 240,000 or so distinct CDR3 sequences, 8.6% of them singletons. This clonotype was seen more than once but under ten times. Germline V lookup: CDR1 SGDLS, CDR2 YYNGEE. The CDR3 contains 15 residues. Between the trimmed V and J ends, which lost 2 bases and 4 bases, there was a span of 10 bases. Time point defined: pre-sensitization, week 0. Treatment given: therapeutic diphenylcyclopropenone sensitization with weekly scalp DPC. Each donor was an alopecia patient between 18 and 70 years of age who qualified for DPC.

The chain combines TRBV9 with TRBJ2-6; D might be TRBD1 (6 bases). Sequenced material: whole blood, taken in connection with sensitization to the hapten diphenylcyclopropenone (DPC). The receptor's source is a woman between 40 and 55 years old with alopecia areata. Some clones in this sample may be carry-over from other donors' samples. The CDR3 DNA reads TGTGCCAGCAGCGTGGAAGGGACAGGGGCCAACGTCCTGACTTTC. Translation: CASSVEGTGANVLTF.